One sample yielded the 18 T cell receptor beta chains listed below, sequenced in a study of lymphopenia after photon versus proton radiotherapy. Measured with immunoSEQ multiplex PCR; TCRdb has only the in-frame clones, and not every one. The data hold roughly 42,000 clones, with roughly 87% observed a single time. This specimen consisted of peripheral blood, obtained from a patient treated with photon-based radiotherapy. The source of these receptors is a man aged 35 to 55 with gastric cancer.

V is TRBV9 and J is TRBJ2-5, with D tentatively TRBD2 (6 bases). CDR3 length: 16 residues. Trimming stripped 0 bases from V and 4 bases from J, with 16 bases between. Germline CDR1 and CDR2: SGDLS and YYNGEE. The chain's CDR3 is CASSVGTGSGPETQYF. CDR3 nucleotide sequence: TGTGCCAGCAGCGTAGGTACGGGGAGCGGGCCAGAGACCCAGTACTTC.

The rearrangement links TRBV13 to TRBJ1-3, with D possibly being TRBD1 (5 bases). CDR3 length: 16 residues. The germline V gene encodes CDR1 PRHDT and CDR2 FYEKMQ (reference sequence). The ends were cut back, 9 bases at V and 0 bases at J, with 18 bases in the middle. CDR3 in amino acids: CASLTGTDYSGNTIYF. Here the CDR3 DNA reads TGTGCCAGTCTCACCGGGACGGACTACTCTGGAAACACCATATATTTT.

The genes are TRBV2 and TRBJ2-7; 10 bases map to TRBD1. Germline CDR1 reads SNHLY; CDR2 reads FYNNEI. V gave up 6 bases and J gave up 4 bases; unmatched junction bases: 6. This CDR3 is built from 14 residues. The CDR3 nucleotides read TGTGCCAGCAGAACCGACAGGGGGCTGTACGAGCAGTACTTC. It translates to CASRTDRGLYEQYF.

The chain is built from TRBV23-1 and TRBJ2-3; TRBD1 agrees at 10 bases. TRBV23-1 is treated as an ORF (open reading frame) with a function not yet certain. This CDR3 spans 16 amino acids. Trimming took 4 bases from V and 3 from J; bases not matched to a gene: 7. In DNA form, the CDR3 reads TGCGCCAGCAGTCGGTGGCGGGACAGGGGAACAGATACGCAGTATTTT. Protein sequence: CASSRWRDRGTDTQYF.

This clone was detected only once. The genes are TRBV14 and TRBJ1-1; possible D gene TRBD1, 5 bases. The CDR3 contains 13 residues. In germline, CDR1 is SGHDN, CDR2 FVKESK. V lost 5 bases and J 0 bases, leaving 7 bases between the germline ends. The chain's CDR3 is CASSAGVNTEAFF. The CDR3 nucleotides read TGTGCCAGCAGCGCGGGGGTGAACACTGAAGCTTTCTTT. The complete variable domain, with remaining parts taken from reference TRBV14 and TRBJ1-1, reads EAGVTQFPSHSVIEKGQTVTLRCDPISGHDNLYWYRRVMGKEIKFLLHFVKESKQDESGMPNNRFLAERTGGTYSTLKVQPAELEDSGVYFCASSAGVNTEAFFGQGTRLTVV.

The V and J genes are TRBV4-1 and TRBJ2-1; TRBD1 aligns across 8 bases. V trimming: 1 base; J trimming: 2 bases; junction bases outside the gene matches: 4. The germline V gene encodes CDR1 MGHRA and CDR2 YSYEKL. This CDR3 is built from 16 residues. CDR3 sequence reads: CASSQGTGKTYNEQFF. The CDR3 nucleotides read TGCGCCAGCAGCCAAGGGACAGGGAAGACCTACAATGAGCAGTTCTTC.

This clone was seen more than once but under ten times. This sequence joins TRBV29-1 and TRBJ1-5, with a weak D call TRBD1 (5 bases). Trimming removed 4 bases from V and 6 bases from J, with 10 bases in between. This CDR3 is built from 12 residues. CDR1 SQVTM and CDR2 ANQGSEA come from the germline V gene. The CDR3: CSVVEGSQPQHF. The CDR3 region has the DNA TGCAGCGTTGTTGAGGGGAGTCAGCCCCAGCATTTT. Based on the CDR3 plus reference TRBV29-1 and TRBJ1-5, the full variable domain is SAVISQKPSRDICQRGTSLTIQCQVDSQVTMMFWYRQQPGQSLTLIATANQGSEATYESGFVIDKFPISRPNLTFSTLTVSNMSPEDSSIYLCSVVEGSQPQHFGDGTRLSIL.

The rearrangement joins TRBV18 to TRBJ2-7; TRBD1 might be the D (5 bases). This CDR3 has 15 amino acids. Germline values: CDR1 KGHSH, CDR2 LQKENI. The germline V and J ends were trimmed by 0 bases and 3 bases, with 12 bases remaining between them. CDR3 protein: CASSPPGQGVYEQYF. The CDR3 nucleotides are TGTGCCAGCTCACCACCGGGGCAGGGTGTCTACGAGCAGTACTTC.

For the CDR3, the DNA is TGTGCCAGCAGCTTGGGTGGGACCCTCCTTTTGGTGCAGTTCTTC. It translates to CASSLGGTLLLVQFF. The chain recombines TRBV5-5 with TRBJ2-1; D is perhaps TRBD1 or TRBD2 (5 bases each). The CDR3 runs 15 residues. With 0 bases removed from V and 12 bases from J, the gap between germline ends came to 19 bases. The germline V gene has CDR1 SGHKS and CDR2 YYEKEE (reference sequence).

This chain connects TRBV2 to TRBJ1-1; 7 bases are shared with TRBD1. The CDR3 loop spans 14 amino acids. V shed 4 bases, J shed 2 bases, and the junction held 4 bases outside the gene matches. CDR1 is SNHLY and CDR2 is FYNNEI in the germline V gene. For the CDR3, the DNA is TGTGCCAGCAGTGTGGGACAGACTAACACTGAAGCTTTCTTT. It encodes CASSVGQTNTEAFF.

This chain joins TRBV11-2 and TRBJ2-5; D might be TRBD1 (5 bases). The CDR3 has 17 amino acids. Trimming stripped 2 bases from V and 4 bases from J, with 20 bases between. Germline CDR1 is SGHAT and CDR2 is FQNNGV. As DNA, the CDR3 is TGTGCCAGCAGCTTAAGACCGGACAACCCCGTGGTAGAGACCCAGTACTTC. Translation gives CASSLRPDNPVVETQYF.

The chain is built from TRBV6-5 and TRBJ1-2; no firm D call. This CDR3 spans 13 amino acids. Trimming removed 0 bases at V and 2 bases at J, with 4 bases between. From germline, CDR1 is MNHEY and CDR2 SVGAGI. The CDR3 DNA reads as TGTGCCAGCAGTTACTCGATGAACTATGGCTACACCTTC. Its protein product is CASSYSMNYGYTF.

This chain links TRBV19 with TRBJ1-1; D uncertain. CDR3 length: 14 residues. The V gene lost 0 bases and the J gene lost 7 bases, with 12 bases spanning the gap. Germline V gene data show CDR1 as LNHDA and CDR2 as SQIVND (reference sequence). In nucleotides, the CDR3 is TGTGCCAGTAGTATAGATCTGGGCCCCTTTGAAGCTTTCTTT. It codes for CASSIDLGPFEAFF. Full variable domain (rest looked up from reference TRBV19 and TRBJ1-1): DGGITQSPKYLFRKEGQNVTLSCEQNLNHDAMYWYRQDPGQGLRLIYYSQIVNDFQKGDIAEGYSVSREKKESFPLTVTSAQKNPTAFYLCASSIDLGPFEAFFGQGTRLTVV.

CDR3 sequence reads: CASSPGQAPNEKLFF. CDR3 nucleotides: TGTGCCAGCAGCCCGGGTCAGGCGCCTAATGAAAAACTGTTTTTT. This rearrangement joins TRBV16 to TRBJ1-4; unclear D gene. This CDR3 comprises 15 residues. Germline lookup yields CDR1 KGHSY and CDR2 FQNENV. Deletions cut 4 bases from V and 3 bases from J, with 12 bases between.

The chain links TRBV28 to TRBJ1-4; possibly TRBD1 for D (5 bases). Germline V gives CDR1 MDHEN, CDR2 SYDVKM. This CDR3 comprises 15 residues. V was shortened by 5 bases and J by 0 bases, with 10 bases between the two germline ends. This CDR3 reads CASSPGGPTNEKLFF. CDR3 sequence (DNA): TGTGCCAGCAGTCCGGGGGGACCAACTAATGAAAAACTGTTTTTT.

This chain uses TRBV5-6 with TRBJ2-1; D ambiguous. The germline V gene encodes CDR1 SGHDT and CDR2 YYEEEE. This CDR3 is 17 amino acids long. Trimming pared 1 base from V and 8 bases from J, leaving 22 bases between. In nucleotides, the CDR3 is TGTGCCAGCAGCTTGAATTGGGTCAACATGGGATTCGATGAGCAGTTCTTC. Translating it yields CASSLNWVNMGFDEQFF.

The V call is TRBV27, the J call TRBJ2-7; the match to TRBD1 covers 10 bases. Germline CDR1 is MNHEY and CDR2 is SMNVEV (reference sequence). The J segment lost 7 bases and the V segment lost 0 bases, leaving 6 bases of the junction unmatched. The CDR3 is 15 amino acids. CDR3 nucleotide sequence: TGTGCCAGCAGTTTATCGCTAGGACAGGGGGTTGAGCAGTACTTC. This sequence encodes CASSLSLGQGVEQYF.

The chain employs TRBV19 and TRBJ1-1; D may be TRBD1 (5 bases). The germline CDR1 and CDR2 sequences are LNHDA and SQIVND (reference sequence). The CDR3 runs 14 residues. Deletions cut 5 bases from V and 6 bases from J, with 16 bases between. CDR3 amino acids: CASSYQGFGAEAFF. Here the CDR3 DNA reads TGTGCCAGTAGTTATCAGGGCTTTGGGGCTGAAGCTTTCTTT.